One and the same sample provided the 4 T cell receptor beta chains below, sequenced in a study of OX40 agonist ivuxolimab in advanced cancers. Only in-frame clones appear in the TCRdb table, and some are missing; sequencing was by immunoSEQ multiplex PCR. The sample has roughly 46,000 clones; around 88% are singletons. The material was CD4+ or CD8+ T cells sorted from blood, obtained in a trial of the OX40 agonist ivuxolimab. The receptor source for this set is an adult with an advanced solid tumor such as melanoma, head and neck, liver or kidney cancer.

CDR3 sequence: CASSFGRLAKNIQYF. The CDR3 bases are TGTGCCAGCAGTTTCGGGCGGCTAGCCAAAAACATTCAGTACTTC. The chain recombines TRBV28 with TRBJ2-4; no definite D call. Per the germline V gene, CDR1 is MDHEN and CDR2 is SYDVKM. Trimming took off 3 bases at V and 0 bases at J, with 9 bases between the two ends. CDR3 length: 15 amino acids.

The V and J genes are TRBV16 and TRBJ1-2; D may be TRBD1 (6 bases). Germline V gene sequence: CDR1 KGHSY, CDR2 FQNENV. CDR3 size: 17 residues. The germline V and J ends were trimmed by 1 base and 2 bases, with 17 bases remaining between them. The chain's CDR3 is CASSQFHKGGTNYGYTF. In DNA, the CDR3 is TGTGCCAGCAGCCAATTTCATAAGGGGGGAACAAACTATGGCTACACCTTC.

The V call is TRBV23-1, the J call TRBJ2-7; D is uncertain. TRBV23-1 is annotated as an ORF whose role is uncertain. The CDR3 spans 11 residues. Trimming removed 7 bases from V and 1 base from J, with 5 bases in between. CDR3 nucleotides: TGCGCCAGCAAAGAGTCCTACGAGCAGTACTTC. It translates to CASKESYEQYF.

V gene TRBV28 combines with J gene TRBJ2-7; D gene ambiguous. The CDR3 covers 17 residues. Trimming removed 2 bases from V and 3 bases from J, with 20 bases in between. Germline V gene sequence: CDR1 MDHEN, CDR2 SYDVKM. DNA of the CDR3: TGTGCCAGCAGTTTAGGATCCCTCTACGGCACTCACTACGAGCAGTACTTC. As protein: CASSLGSLYGTHYEQYF.